The T cell receptor beta chain described here comes from a study of T cell responses to AZD1222 COVID-19 vaccine (dated by TCRdb to about 2021). Context from the whole study: AZD1222 recipients with second doses at about 4 weeks or about 12 weeks were pooled, because spike-specific TCR depth and breadth did not differ between schedules. A total of 233 trial participants underwent TCR sequencing, of whom roughly 210 had received two doses of AZD1222 and around 26 had received two doses of the MenACWY control vaccine. Trial participants were enrolled by age into 18-55, 56-69 and 70-plus year subgroups, with around 150, 28 and 57 TCR-sequenced participants respectively.

V lost 0 bases and J lost 3 bases, and the count of bases not matched to a germline gene is 0. CDR1 and CDR2 (SGDLS, YYNGEE) derive from the germline V gene. The CDR3 covers 16 residues, taking in both the cysteine and the phenylalanine. This entry keeps only the CDR3 DNA: 48 bases, framed from base 1. In light of the paper, this sample's time point label describes: baseline before first vaccination. Vaccinee samples came from UK trials COV001 and COV002, including a single-blind randomized controlled phase 2/3 trial of AZD1222 (ChAdOx1 nCoV-19) in healthy adults. Trial participant PBMC samples were collected at day 0 and day 28 after the second dose for TCRbeta chain sequencing. As to this clone: Its recognized antigen is unknown. No clone much larger than this one lies a single base away; base qualities are absent.

What the study reported, not specific to this receptor: Because no samples from the day 14 peak response were available, repertoires could be characterized only after the peak T cell response. Conclusions about previously exposed vaccinees were limited because only a handful of AZD1222 recipients were SARS-CoV-2 seropositive at baseline. Reportedly, close to half of the unique spike-specific TCRs recognized epitopes lying outside the regions that are mutated in the B.1.351 and B.1.1.7 variants. Participants were mostly white British and included more females than males, and it was suggested by the authors that clonal diversity may have been underestimated. The whole spike protein was spanned by vaccine-associated CD4 TCRs, and dominant responses were seen in regions 160-218 and 743-854. After two AZD1222 doses, spike-specific TCR breadth and depth were significantly higher than at day 0 and than in MenACWY recipients. The 56-69-year group was small, and its depth increase did not reach significance, likely because of low power.

The CDR3 regions of human TCRbeta chains were analyzed by immunosequencing. In the source study's methods: TCRs in the repertoires were matched against a reference library of SARS-CoV-2-specific TCRs that had been generated with the MIRA antigen-specificity platform. Breadth was defined as the fraction of unique TCRs that were SARS-CoV-2-associated. Depth was defined as the fraction of total T cells that were SARS-CoV-2-associated. Using the MIRA data, each spike-specific TCR was assigned both to the spike region to which the TCR was reactive and to a CD4 or CD8 class. Log10-transformed breadth and depth values were compared by one-way ANOVA with Sidak's multiple comparisons tests. The table comes from immuneACCESS by way of TCRdb, which keeps in-frame sequences with V and J called. Part of the clones is missing from these tables; in studies checked, under half for an unresolved V gene and the rest for unknown reasons. V, J and clone size are those of that table, while D and trimming were read from the DNA. A total of about 96,000 clones appear in this sample, 88% of them only once. Of the sample, around 3% falls within the top ten clones.

The source material was peripheral blood, sampled on day 0 of AZD1222 vaccination. This clonotype was obtained from an adult in good health. Recombination connected TRBV9 to TRBJ2-2, with TRBD2 identical over 12 junction bases. The CDR3 is CASSVGLAGDTGELFF. The DNA sequence follows: TGTGCCAGCAGCGTAGGACTAGCGGGAGACACCGGGGAGCTGTTTTTT. Reference TRBV9 and TRBJ2-2 genes cover what lies past the CDR3, so the full variable domain is DSGVTQTPKHLITATGQRVTLRCSPRSGDLSVYWYQQSLDQGLQFLIQYYNGEERAKGNILERFSAQQFPDLHSELNLSSLELGDSALYFCASSVGLAGDTGELFFGEGSRLTVL.